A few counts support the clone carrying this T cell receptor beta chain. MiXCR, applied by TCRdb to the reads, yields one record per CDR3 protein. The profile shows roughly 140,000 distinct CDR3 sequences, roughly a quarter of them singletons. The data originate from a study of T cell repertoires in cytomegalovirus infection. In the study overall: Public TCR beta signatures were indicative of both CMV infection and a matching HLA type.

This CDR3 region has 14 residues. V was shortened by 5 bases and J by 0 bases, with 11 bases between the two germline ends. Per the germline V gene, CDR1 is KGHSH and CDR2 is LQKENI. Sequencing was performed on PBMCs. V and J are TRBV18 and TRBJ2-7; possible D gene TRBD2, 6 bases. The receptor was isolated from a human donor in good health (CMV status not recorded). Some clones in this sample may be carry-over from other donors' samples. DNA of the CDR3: TGTGCCAGCTCAGCCGGGACTGCCTCCTACGAGCAGTACTTC. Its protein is CASSAGTASYEQYF.